This passage covers 16 T cell receptor beta chains from one sample sequenced in a study of cytomegalovirus exposure and HLA in healthy donors. This table comes from immunoSEQ multiplex PCR, and its TCRdb copy is limited to in-frame clones, with some not included. This sample has 220,000 or so clones, with roughly 80% found just once. The sequencing input was PBMCs. The receptor set was obtained from a woman aged 18 to 35 in good health and CMV-seronegative.

This rearrangement joins TRBV30 to TRBJ1-5; D remains unclear. This CDR3 spans 13 amino acids. V was clipped by 0 bases and J by 5 bases, with 8 bases between them. Germline V gene data show CDR1 as GTSNPN and CDR2 as SVGIG (reference sequence). The CDR3 loop is CAWSVRDHQPQHF. CDR3 coding DNA: TGTGCCTGGAGTGTACGGGATCATCAGCCCCAGCATTTT.

The rearrangement joins TRBV2 to TRBJ2-1; D is undetermined. The CDR3 contains 14 residues. The V gene's germline CDR1 is SNHLY and CDR2 FYNNEI. V shed 6 bases and J shed 4 bases, with 13 bases lying between them. The CDR3 DNA reads as TGTGCCAGCAGGGTGGGCCAGCCTTACAATGAGCAGTTCTTC. Translation gives CASRVGQPYNEQFF. Full variable domain (rest looked up from reference TRBV2 and TRBJ2-1): EPEVTQTPSHQVTQMGQEVILRCVPISNHLYFYWYRQILGQKVEFLVSFYNNEISEKSEIFDDQFSVERPDGSNFTLKIRSTKLEDSAMYFCASRVGQPYNEQFFGPGTRLTVL.

V is TRBV2 and J is TRBJ2-3, with D possibly being TRBD2 (5 bases). CDR1 SNHLY and CDR2 FYNNEI come from the germline V gene. This CDR3 is 16 amino acids long. V shed 1 base and J shed 2 bases, with 13 bases lying between them. In DNA form, the CDR3 reads TGTGCCAGCAGTGAAGGAGGGAGCGGAGCCACAGATACGCAGTATTTT. It encodes CASSEGGSGATDTQYF.

This chain connects TRBV28 to TRBJ2-7; 9 bases fit TRBD1. CDR1 and CDR2 from the germline V gene are MDHEN and SYDVKM. V lost 5 bases to trimming and J lost 2 bases; unmatched junction nucleotides: 7. The CDR3 length is 15 residues. The CDR3 loop is CASSTTGQGTYEQYF. As DNA, the CDR3 is TGTGCCAGCAGTACCACGGGACAGGGAACCTACGAGCAGTACTTC.

The CDR3 coding sequence is TGTGCCAGCAGCGTGGGACTAGCGGGAGGGCCCTCGAGCTCCTACAATGAGCAGTTCTTC. Amino acids: CASSVGLAGGPSSSYNEQFF. The V call is TRBV9, the J call TRBJ2-1; 16 bases align to TRBD2. CDR3 length equals 20 residues. V dropped 2 bases and J dropped 0; count of bases not matched to a gene: 8. Germline CDR1 SGDLS, CDR2 YYNGEE.

The chain links TRBV11-2 to TRBJ2-6; no firm D call. The germline CDR1 and CDR2 sequences are SGHAT and FQNNGV. The CDR3 sequence is 17 residues long. The V end lost 5 bases, the J end lost 0 bases, and 14 bases lay between the germline ends. The chain's CDR3 is CASSPERVGSGANVLTF. The CDR3 DNA follows: TGTGCCAGCAGCCCCGAACGAGTCGGCTCTGGGGCCAACGTCCTGACTTTC.

The rearrangement links TRBV7-8 to TRBJ1-1, with unresolved D. The CDR3 has 15 residues. CDR1 SGHVS and CDR2 FQNEAQ come from the germline V gene. With 4 bases removed from V and 4 bases from J, the gap between germline ends came to 16 bases. CDR3 amino acids: CASSSRWGAGTEAFF. The CDR3 DNA reads TGTGCCAGCAGCTCGCGATGGGGAGCTGGCACTGAAGCTTTCTTT. Full variable domain (missing parts from reference TRBV7-8 and TRBJ1-1): GAGVSQSPRYKVAKRGQDVALRCDPISGHVSLFWYQQALGQGPEFLTYFQNEAQLDKSGLPSDRFFAERPEGSVSTLKIQRTQQEDSAVYLCASSSRWGAGTEAFFGQGTRLTVV.

The rearrangement joins TRBV30 to TRBJ2-3; D unresolved. The length of the CDR3 is 15 residues. Trimming pared 5 bases from V and 7 bases from J, leaving 22 bases between. Germline CDR1 reads GTSNPN; CDR2 reads SVGIG (reference sequence). The chain's CDR3 is CAWGYRTSAGHTQYF. The CDR3 DNA sequence: TGTGCCTGGGGATATAGGACGTCGGCCGGGCATACGCAGTATTTT.

This chain links TRBV5-6 with TRBJ2-7; 11 bases fit TRBD1. There are 14 residues in the CDR3. The V gene's germline CDR1 is SGHDT and CDR2 YYEEEE. V was clipped by 4 bases and J by 4 bases; unmatched bases: 4. In DNA form, the CDR3 reads TGTGCCAGCAGCGGGGGACAGGGGGTTTACGAGCAGTACTTC. This sequence encodes CASSGGQGVYEQYF.

The J gene is TRBJ2-3, the V gene TRBV18; D not resolved. The CDR3 has 15 residues. Trimming removed 3 bases from V and 7 bases from J, with 17 bases in between. From germline, CDR1 is KGHSH and CDR2 LQKENI. The CDR3: CASSPAGLLTNTQYF. The CDR3 nucleotides are TGTGCCAGCTCACCGGCTGGCCTTCTCACGAATACGCAGTATTTT.

This chain joins TRBV14 and TRBJ1-1, with D tentatively TRBD1 (5 bases). The germline V and J ends were trimmed by 3 bases and 6 bases, with 20 bases remaining between them. Germline V lookup: CDR1 SGHDN, CDR2 FVKESK. This CDR3 is built from 16 residues. The CDR3 spells CASSHHRGGLVAEAFF. The CDR3 coding sequence is TGTGCCAGCAGCCACCACCGCGGGGGTCTGGTCGCTGAAGCTTTCTTT.

The chain recombines TRBV6-5 with TRBJ2-7, with D possibly being TRBD2 (6 bases). The CDR3 consists of 15 residues. Trimming took off 2 bases at V and 6 bases at J, with 17 bases between the two ends. The V gene's germline CDR1 is MNHEY and CDR2 SVGAGI. CDR3 loop: CASSYGGLGVGEQYF. The CDR3 region has the DNA TGTGCCAGCAGTTACGGGGGACTTGGCGTAGGCGAGCAGTACTTC.

V usage is TRBV25-1 and J usage is TRBJ1-1; D is undetermined. The CDR3 runs 16 residues. The V and J ends lost 2 bases and 3 bases respectively, with 16 bases between them. Germline V gene sequence: CDR1 MGHDK, CDR2 SYGVNS. CDR3 in DNA: TGTGCCAGCAGTGAAAGTATCGGCAGGTATCACACTGAAGCTTTCTTT. Protein product: CASSESIGRYHTEAFF.

This clone was seen a few times. The chain couples TRBV5-5 to TRBJ1-2, with TRBD1 matching over 7 bases. CDR1 is SGHKS, CDR2 YYEKEE, per germline (reference sequence). Losses at the gene ends were 7 bases for V and 0 bases for J; bases not matched to a gene: 3. The CDR3 spans 13 residues. CDR3 sequence reads: CASATGTNYGYTF. CDR3 DNA sequence: TGTGCCAGCGCGACAGGGACTAACTATGGCTACACCTTC.

This chain uses TRBV27 with TRBJ1-4, with 7 bases lining up with TRBD1. V gave up 6 bases and J gave up 8 bases; unmatched junction bases: 12. The germline V gene encodes CDR1 MNHEY and CDR2 SMNVEV (reference sequence). The CDR3 length is 15 residues. The CDR3 spells CASSPIDRVEEKLFF. Here the CDR3 DNA reads TGTGCCAGCAGCCCCATCGACAGGGTAGAAGAAAAACTGTTTTTT.

V is TRBV6-1 and J is TRBJ2-3; a weak D match, TRBD2 (5 bases). CDR1 is MNHNS, CDR2 SASEGT, per germline. The CDR3 totals 12 residues. V lost 3 bases, J lost 6 bases, and 7 bases lay in between. The CDR3 sequence: CASSEREDTQYF. The CDR3 nucleotides are TGTGCCAGCAGTGAGAGGGAGGATACGCAGTATTTT.